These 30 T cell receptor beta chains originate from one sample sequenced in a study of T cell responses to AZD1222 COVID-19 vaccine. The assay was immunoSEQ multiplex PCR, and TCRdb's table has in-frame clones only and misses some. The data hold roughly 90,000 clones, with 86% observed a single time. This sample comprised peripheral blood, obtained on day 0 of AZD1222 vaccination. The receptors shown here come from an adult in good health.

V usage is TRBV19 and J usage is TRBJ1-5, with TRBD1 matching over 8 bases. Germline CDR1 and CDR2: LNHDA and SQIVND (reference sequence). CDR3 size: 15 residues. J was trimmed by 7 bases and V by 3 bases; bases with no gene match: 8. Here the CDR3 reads CASSIPGGAGQPQHF. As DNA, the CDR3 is TGTGCCAGTAGTATCCCAGGGGGCGCGGGGCAGCCCCAGCATTTT.

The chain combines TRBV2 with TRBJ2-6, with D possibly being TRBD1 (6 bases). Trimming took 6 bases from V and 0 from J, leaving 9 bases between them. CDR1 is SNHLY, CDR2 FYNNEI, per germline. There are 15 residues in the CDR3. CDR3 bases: TGTGCCAGCAGCGGACAGCTCTCTGGGGCCAACGTCCTGACTTTC. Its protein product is CASSGQLSGANVLTF.

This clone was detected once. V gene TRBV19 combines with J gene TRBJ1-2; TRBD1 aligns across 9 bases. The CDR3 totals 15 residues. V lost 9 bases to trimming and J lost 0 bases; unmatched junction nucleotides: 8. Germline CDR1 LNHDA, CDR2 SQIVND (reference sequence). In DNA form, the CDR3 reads TGTGCCAGCGTCCCGGGACAGGGACCTAACTATGGCTACACCTTC. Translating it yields CASVPGQGPNYGYTF.

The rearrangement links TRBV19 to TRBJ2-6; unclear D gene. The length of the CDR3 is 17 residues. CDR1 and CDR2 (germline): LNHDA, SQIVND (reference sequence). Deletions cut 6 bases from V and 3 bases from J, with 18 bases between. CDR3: CASSHFGLEDGANVLTF. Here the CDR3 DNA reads TGTGCCAGTAGCCATTTCGGCCTAGAGGATGGGGCCAACGTCCTGACTTTC.

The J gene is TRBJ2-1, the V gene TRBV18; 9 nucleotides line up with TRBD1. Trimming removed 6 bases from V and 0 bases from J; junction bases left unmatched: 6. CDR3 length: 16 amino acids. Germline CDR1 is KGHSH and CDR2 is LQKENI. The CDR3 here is CASSRTGASSYNEQFF. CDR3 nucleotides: TGTGCCAGCTCCCGGACAGGGGCGAGCTCCTACAATGAGCAGTTCTTC.

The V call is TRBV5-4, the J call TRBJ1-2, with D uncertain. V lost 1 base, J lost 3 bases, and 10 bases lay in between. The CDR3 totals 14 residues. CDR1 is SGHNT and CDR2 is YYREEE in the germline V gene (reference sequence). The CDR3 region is CASSLPQIDYGYTF. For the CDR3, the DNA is TGTGCCAGCAGCTTGCCACAGATAGACTATGGCTACACCTTC.

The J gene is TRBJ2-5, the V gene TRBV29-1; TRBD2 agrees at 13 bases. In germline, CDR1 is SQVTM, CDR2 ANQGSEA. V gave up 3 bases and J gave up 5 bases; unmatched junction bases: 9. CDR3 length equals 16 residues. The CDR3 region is CSVEGGLAGRGETQYF. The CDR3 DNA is TGCAGCGTTGAGGGGGGACTAGCGGGAAGAGGTGAGACCCAGTACTTC.

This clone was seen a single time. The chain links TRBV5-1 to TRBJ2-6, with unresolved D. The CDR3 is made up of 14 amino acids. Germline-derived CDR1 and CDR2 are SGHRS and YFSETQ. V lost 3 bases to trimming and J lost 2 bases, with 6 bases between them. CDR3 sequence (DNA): TGCGCCAGCAGCTCCTCGCCTGGGGCCAACGTCCTGACTTTC. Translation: CASSSSPGANVLTF.

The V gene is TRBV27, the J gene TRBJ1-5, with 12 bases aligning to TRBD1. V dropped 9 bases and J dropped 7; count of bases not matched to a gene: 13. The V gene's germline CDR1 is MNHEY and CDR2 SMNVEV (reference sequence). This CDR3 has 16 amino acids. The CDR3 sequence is CASHPLGTGGGQPQHF. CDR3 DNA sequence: TGTGCCAGTCATCCATTGGGGACAGGGGGCGGCCAGCCCCAGCATTTT.

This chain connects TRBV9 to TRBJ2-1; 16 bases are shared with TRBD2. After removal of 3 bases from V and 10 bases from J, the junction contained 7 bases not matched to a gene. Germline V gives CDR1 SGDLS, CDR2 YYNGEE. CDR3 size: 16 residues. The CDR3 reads CASSGGLAGGYGEQFF. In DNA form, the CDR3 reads TGTGCCAGCAGCGGGGGACTAGCGGGAGGGTACGGGGAGCAGTTCTTC.

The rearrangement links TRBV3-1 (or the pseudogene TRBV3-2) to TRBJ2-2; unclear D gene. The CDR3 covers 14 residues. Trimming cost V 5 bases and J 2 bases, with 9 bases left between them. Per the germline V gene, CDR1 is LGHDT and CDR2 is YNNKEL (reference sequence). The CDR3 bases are TGTGCCAGCAGCGAGGTGAGAAACACCGGGGAGCTGTTTTTT. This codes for CASSEVRNTGELFF.

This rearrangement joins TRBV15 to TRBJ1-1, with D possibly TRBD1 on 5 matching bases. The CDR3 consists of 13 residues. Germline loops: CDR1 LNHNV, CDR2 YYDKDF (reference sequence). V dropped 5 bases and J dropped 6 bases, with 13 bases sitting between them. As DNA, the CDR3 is TGTGCCACCAGCCAGGGCGGGTGGCCTGAAGCTTTCTTT. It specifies CATSQGGWPEAFF.

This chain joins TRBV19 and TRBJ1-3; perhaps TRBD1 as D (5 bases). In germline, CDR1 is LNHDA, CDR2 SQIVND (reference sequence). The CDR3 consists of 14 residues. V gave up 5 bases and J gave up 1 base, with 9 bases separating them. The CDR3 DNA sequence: TGTGCCAGTAGTGGACAAAGGTCTGGAAACACCATATATTTT. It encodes CASSGQRSGNTIYF.

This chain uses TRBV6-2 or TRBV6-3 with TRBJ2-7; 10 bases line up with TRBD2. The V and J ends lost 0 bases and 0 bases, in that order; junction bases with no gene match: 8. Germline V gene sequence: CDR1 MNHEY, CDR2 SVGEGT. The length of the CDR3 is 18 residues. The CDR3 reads CASSYSQTSGTSSYEQYF. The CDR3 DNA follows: TGTGCCAGCAGTTACTCCCAAACTAGCGGGACTAGCTCCTACGAGCAGTACTTC.

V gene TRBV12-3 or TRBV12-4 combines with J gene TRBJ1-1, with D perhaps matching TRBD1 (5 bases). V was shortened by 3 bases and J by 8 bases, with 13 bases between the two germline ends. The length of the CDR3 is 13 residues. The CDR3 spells CASSFRSKGEAFF. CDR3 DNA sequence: TGTGCCAGCAGTTTTCGTTCCAAGGGGGAAGCTTTCTTT.

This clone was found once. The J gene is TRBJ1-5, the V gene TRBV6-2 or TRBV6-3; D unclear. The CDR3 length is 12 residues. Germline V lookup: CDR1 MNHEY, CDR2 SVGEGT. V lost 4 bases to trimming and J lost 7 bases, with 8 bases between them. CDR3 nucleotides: TGTGCCAGCAGTTCCCCTGGGCAGCCCCAGCATTTT. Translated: CASSSPGQPQHF.

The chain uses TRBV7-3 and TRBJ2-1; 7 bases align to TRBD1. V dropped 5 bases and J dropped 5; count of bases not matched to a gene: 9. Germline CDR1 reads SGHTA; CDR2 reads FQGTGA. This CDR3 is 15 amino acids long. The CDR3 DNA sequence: TGTGCCAGCAGCAATCCCGGGACAGCCGACAATGAGCAGTTCTTC. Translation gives CASSNPGTADNEQFF.

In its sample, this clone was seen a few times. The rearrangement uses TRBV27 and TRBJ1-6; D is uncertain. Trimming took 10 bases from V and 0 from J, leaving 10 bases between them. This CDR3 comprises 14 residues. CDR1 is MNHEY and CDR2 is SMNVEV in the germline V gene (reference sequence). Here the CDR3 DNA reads TGTGCCACCTGTGCGAGCTCCTATAATTCACCCCTCCACTTT. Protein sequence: CATCASSYNSPLHF.

The CDR3 protein is CASSAGGDSNTGELFF. The CDR3 DNA reads TGCGCCAGCAGCGCCGGTGGGGACAGCAACACCGGGGAGCTGTTTTTT. This chain links TRBV5-1 with TRBJ2-2, with 7 bases that match TRBD1. CDR3 length: 16 amino acids. CDR1 is SGHRS and CDR2 is YFSETQ in the germline V gene. Trimming cost V 4 bases and J 2 bases; bases outside gene matches: 8.

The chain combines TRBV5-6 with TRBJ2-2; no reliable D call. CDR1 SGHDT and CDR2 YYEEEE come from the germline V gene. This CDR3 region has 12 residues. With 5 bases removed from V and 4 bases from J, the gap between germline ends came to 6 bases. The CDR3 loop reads CASRVATGELFF. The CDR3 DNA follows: TGTGCCAGCAGGGTGGCCACCGGGGAGCTGTTTTTT.

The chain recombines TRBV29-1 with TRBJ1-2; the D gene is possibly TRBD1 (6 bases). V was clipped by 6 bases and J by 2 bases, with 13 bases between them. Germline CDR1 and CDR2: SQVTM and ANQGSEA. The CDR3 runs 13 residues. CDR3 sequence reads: CSVLRTDNYGYTF. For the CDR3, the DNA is TGCAGCGTACTTCGGACAGACAACTATGGCTACACCTTC.

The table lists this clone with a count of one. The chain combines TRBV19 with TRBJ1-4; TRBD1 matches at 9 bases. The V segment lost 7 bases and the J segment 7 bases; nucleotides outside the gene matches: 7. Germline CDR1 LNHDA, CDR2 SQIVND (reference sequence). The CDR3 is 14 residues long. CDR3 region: CASTAGTGIEKLFF. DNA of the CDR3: TGTGCCAGTACCGCCGGGACAGGGATTGAAAAACTGTTTTTT.

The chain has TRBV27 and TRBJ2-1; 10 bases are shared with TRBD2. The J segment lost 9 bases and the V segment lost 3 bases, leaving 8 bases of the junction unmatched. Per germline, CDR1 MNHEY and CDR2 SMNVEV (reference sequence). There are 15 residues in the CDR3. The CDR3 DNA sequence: TGTGCCAGCAGTTTTTCTACTAGCGGGGTTACTGAGCAGTTCTTC. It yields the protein CASSFSTSGVTEQFF.

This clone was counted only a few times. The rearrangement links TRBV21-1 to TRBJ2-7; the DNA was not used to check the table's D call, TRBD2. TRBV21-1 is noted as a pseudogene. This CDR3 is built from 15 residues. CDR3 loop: CASRSRRKFSYEQYF. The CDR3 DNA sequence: TGTGCCAGCAGATCACGGCGGAAATTCTCCTACGAGCAGTACTTC.

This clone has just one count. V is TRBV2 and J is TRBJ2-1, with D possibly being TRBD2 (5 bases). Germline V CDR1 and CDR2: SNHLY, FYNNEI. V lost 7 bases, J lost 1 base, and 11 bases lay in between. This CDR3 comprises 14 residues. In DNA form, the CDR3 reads TGTGCCAGCACCGAGTCGGGGTCCTACAATGAGCAGTTCTTC. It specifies CASTESGSYNEQFF.

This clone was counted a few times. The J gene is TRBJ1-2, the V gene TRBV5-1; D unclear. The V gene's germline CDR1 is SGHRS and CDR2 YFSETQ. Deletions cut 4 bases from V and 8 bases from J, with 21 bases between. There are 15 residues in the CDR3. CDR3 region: CASSPEGPAIRGYTF. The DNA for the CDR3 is TGCGCCAGCAGCCCGGAAGGGCCCGCCATAAGGGGCTACACCTTC. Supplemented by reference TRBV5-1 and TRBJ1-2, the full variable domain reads KAGVTQTPRYLIKTRGQQVTLSCSPISGHRSVSWYQQTPGQGLQFLFEYFSETQRNKGNFPGRFSGRQFSNSRSEMNVSTLELGDSALYLCASSPEGPAIRGYTFGSGTRLTVV.

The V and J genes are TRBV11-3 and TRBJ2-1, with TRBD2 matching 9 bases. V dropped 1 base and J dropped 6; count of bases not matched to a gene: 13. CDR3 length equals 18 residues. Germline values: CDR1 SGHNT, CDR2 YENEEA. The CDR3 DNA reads TGTGCCAGCAGCTTAGGGGTAGCGGGGGTCCCCTCTGGCAATGAGCAGTTCTTC. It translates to CASSLGVAGVPSGNEQFF.

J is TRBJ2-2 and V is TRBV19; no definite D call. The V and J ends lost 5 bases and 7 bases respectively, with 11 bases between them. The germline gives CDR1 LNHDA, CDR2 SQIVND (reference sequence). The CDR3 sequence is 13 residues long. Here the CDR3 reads CASSPWLGGELFF. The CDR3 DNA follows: TGTGCCAGTAGTCCCTGGCTGGGCGGGGAGCTGTTTTTT.

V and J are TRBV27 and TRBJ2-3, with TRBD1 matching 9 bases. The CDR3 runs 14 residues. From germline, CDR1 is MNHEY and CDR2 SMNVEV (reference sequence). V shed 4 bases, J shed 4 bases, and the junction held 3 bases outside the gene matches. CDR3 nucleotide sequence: TGTGCCAGCAGTTGGGACAGGGACGCAGATACGCAGTATTTT. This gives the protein CASSWDRDADTQYF.

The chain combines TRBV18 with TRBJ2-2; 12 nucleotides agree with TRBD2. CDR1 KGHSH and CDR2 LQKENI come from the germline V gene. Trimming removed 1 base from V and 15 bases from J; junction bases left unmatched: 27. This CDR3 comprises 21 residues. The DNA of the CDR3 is TGTGCCAGCTCACCACGACTAGCGGGAGCCGGGCATGGCACCGGGGAGCCCTCGTTGTTTTTT. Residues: CASSPRLAGAGHGTGEPSLFF.